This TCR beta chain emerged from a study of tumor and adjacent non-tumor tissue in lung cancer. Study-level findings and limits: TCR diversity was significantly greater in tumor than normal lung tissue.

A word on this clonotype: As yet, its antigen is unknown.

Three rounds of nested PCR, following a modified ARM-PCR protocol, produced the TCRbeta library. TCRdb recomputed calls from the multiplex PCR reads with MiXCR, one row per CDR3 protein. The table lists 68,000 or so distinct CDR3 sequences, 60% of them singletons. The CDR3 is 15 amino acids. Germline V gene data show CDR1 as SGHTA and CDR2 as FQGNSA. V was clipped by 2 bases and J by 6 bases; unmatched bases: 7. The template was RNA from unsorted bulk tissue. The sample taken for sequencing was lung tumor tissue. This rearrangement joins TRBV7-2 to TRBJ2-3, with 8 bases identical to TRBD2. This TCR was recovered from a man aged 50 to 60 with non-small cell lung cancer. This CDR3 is CASSLRLARGDTQYF. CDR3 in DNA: TGTGCCAGCAGCTTACGACTAGCGCGAGGCGATACGCAGTATTTT.